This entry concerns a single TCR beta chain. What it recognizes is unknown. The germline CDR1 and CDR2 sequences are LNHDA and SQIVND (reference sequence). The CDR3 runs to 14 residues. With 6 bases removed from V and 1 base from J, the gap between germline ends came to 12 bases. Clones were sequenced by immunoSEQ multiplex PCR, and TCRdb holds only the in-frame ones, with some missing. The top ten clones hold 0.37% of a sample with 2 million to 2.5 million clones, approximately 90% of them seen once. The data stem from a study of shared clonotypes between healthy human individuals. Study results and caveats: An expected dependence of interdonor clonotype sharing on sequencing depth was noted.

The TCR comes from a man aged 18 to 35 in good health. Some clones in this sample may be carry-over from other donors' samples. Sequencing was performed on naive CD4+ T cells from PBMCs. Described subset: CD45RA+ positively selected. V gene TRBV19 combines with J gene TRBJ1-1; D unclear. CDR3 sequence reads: CASSQRRENTEAFF. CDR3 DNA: TGTGCCAGTAGCCAAAGACGGGAGAACACTGAAGCTTTCTTT.